A single sample is the source of the 19 T cell receptor beta chains below, sequenced in a study of cytomegalovirus exposure and HLA in healthy donors. This PCR relied on a set of 60 Vbeta primers and 13 Jbeta primers. The table came from immunoSEQ multiplex PCR; TCRdb's copy has only in-frame clones and leaves some out. This sample carries about 280,000 clones, around 90% of them seen once, and the ten largest clones take approximately 2.2%. The sequencing sample was made of PBMCs. These receptor sequences come from a woman under 30 in good health and CMV-seronegative.

This rearrangement joins TRBV6-5 to TRBJ1-2; TRBD1 agrees at 9 bases. CDR1 is MNHEY and CDR2 is SVGAGI in the germline V gene. Trimming at V came to 6 bases and at J to 4 bases, leaving 6 bases not matched to a gene. CDR3 length equals 14 residues. The CDR3 nucleotides read TGTGCCAGCAGCATACAGGGGGCGATCTATGGCTACACCTTC. Translation gives CASSIQGAIYGYTF.

The table lists this clone with a few counts. The chain combines TRBV6-1 with TRBJ2-1, with TRBD2 matching over 11 bases. With 4 bases clipped from V and 15 bases from J, the junction kept 5 bases outside the gene matches. The germline V gene encodes CDR1 MNHNS and CDR2 SASEGT. The CDR3 has 12 amino acids. This CDR3 reads CASSGSGGARFF. CDR3 in DNA: TGTGCCAGCAGTGGTAGCGGGGGGGCCCGGTTCTTC.

The V call is TRBV25-1, the J call TRBJ1-1; D unresolved. Trimming took off 2 bases at V and 4 bases at J, with 11 bases between the two ends. This CDR3 has 14 amino acids. Germline-derived CDR1 and CDR2 are MGHDK and SYGVNS. DNA for the CDR3: TGTGCCAGCAGTGAACACCTGGAGGGCACTGAAGCTTTCTTT. Translated: CASSEHLEGTEAFF.

The chain carries TRBV7-9 and TRBJ1-2, with D tentatively TRBD1 (6 bases). The CDR3 is 13 residues long. The V end was cut by 10 bases, the J end by 8 bases, with 20 bases between. Germline lookup yields CDR1 SEHNR and CDR2 FQNEAQ (reference sequence). This CDR3 is CATRGQNQLGYTF. The CDR3 DNA sequence: TGTGCCACGAGAGGACAGAACCAACTCGGCTACACCTTC.

The chain couples TRBV27 to TRBJ1-5; TRBD1 aligns across 7 bases. The CDR3 has 18 amino acids. The V and J ends lost 6 bases and 3 bases, in that order; junction bases with no gene match: 17. CDR1 is MNHEY, CDR2 SMNVEV, per germline (reference sequence). CDR3 residues: CASSRHYSLGTDNQPQHF. CDR3 sequence (DNA): TGTGCCAGCAGCAGACACTACTCGTTGGGGACAGACAATCAGCCCCAGCATTTT.

The chain employs TRBV9 and TRBJ2-7; D not resolved. Germline lookup yields CDR1 SGDLS and CDR2 YYNGEE. CDR3 length: 14 amino acids. Trimming took 0 bases from V and 2 from J, leaving 9 bases between them. CDR3: CASSVDHKTYEQYF. The CDR3 region has the DNA TGTGCCAGCAGCGTAGATCACAAAACCTACGAGCAGTACTTC. Full variable domain (remainder filled in from reference TRBV9 and TRBJ2-7): DSGVTQTPKHLITATGQRVTLRCSPRSGDLSVYWYQQSLDQGLQFLIQYYNGEERAKGNILERFSAQQFPDLHSELNLSSLELGDSALYFCASSVDHKTYEQYFGPGTRLTVT.

V is TRBV6-6 and J is TRBJ2-7; 8 bases map to TRBD2. J lost 0 bases, V lost 6 bases, and 10 bases had no gene match. Germline V gene data show CDR1 as MNHNY and CDR2 as SVGAGI (reference sequence). The length of the CDR3 is 16 residues. The CDR3 DNA follows: TGTGCCAGCAGCCGACCGCCGGGGGGGTTCTCCTACGAGCAGTACTTC. Its translation: CASSRPPGGFSYEQYF.

This clone was found once. The chain joins TRBV9 to TRBJ1-1; 7 bases are a match to TRBD1. Trimming at V came to 0 bases and at J to 0 bases, leaving 17 bases not matched to a gene. The germline gives CDR1 SGDLS, CDR2 YYNGEE. The length of the CDR3 is 20 residues. CDR3 DNA sequence: TGTGCCAGCAGCGTAGCCCCGAGACAGGGTAGCGATTATATGAACACTGAAGCTTTCTTT. Its protein product is CASSVAPRQGSDYMNTEAFF.

In this sample, this clone turned up once. The CDR3: CASSYSFGGGTYEQYF. CDR3 nucleotides: TGTGCCAGCAGTTACTCGTTCGGGGGGGGGACGTACGAGCAGTACTTC. V is TRBV6-5 and J is TRBJ2-7; TRBD2 matches at 8 bases. The CDR3 consists of 16 residues. J lost 4 bases, V lost 0 bases, and 8 bases had no gene match. Germline V gene lookup returns CDR1 MNHEY and CDR2 SVGAGI.

The genes are TRBV9 and TRBJ2-7, with 10 positions matching TRBD2. The V gene's germline CDR1 is SGDLS and CDR2 YYNGEE. The V and J ends lost 3 bases and 2 bases, in that order; junction bases with no gene match: 2. CDR3 size: 14 residues. CDR3: CASSASGGTYEQYF. DNA of the CDR3: TGTGCCAGCAGCGCTAGCGGGGGCACCTACGAGCAGTACTTC.

The chain recombines TRBV7-3 with TRBJ2-2; D is unresolved. Germline lookup yields CDR1 SGHTA and CDR2 FQGTGA. V lost 2 bases to trimming and J lost 1 base, with 8 bases between them. The CDR3 is made up of 15 amino acids. CDR3 in DNA: TGTGCCAGCAGCTTAGTAGTTAAGAACACCGGGGAGCTGTTTTTT. Amino acid sequence: CASSLVVKNTGELFF.

In nucleotides, the CDR3 is TGCGCCAGCAGCCAAGAATGGGGACAGGGCTTTTGGCCCCAGCATTTT. Encoded protein: CASSQEWGQGFWPQHF. V is TRBV4-1 and J is TRBJ1-5; TRBD1 matches 9 bases. The V gene end was trimmed by 0 bases and the J gene end by 9 bases; junction bases not matched to a gene: 9. Germline CDR1 MGHRA, CDR2 YSYEKL. The CDR3 loop spans 16 amino acids.

This rearrangement joins TRBV5-6 to TRBJ1-5, with D perhaps matching TRBD1 (5 bases). Trimming pared 4 bases from V and 0 bases from J, leaving 11 bases between. This CDR3 comprises 15 residues. Per germline, CDR1 SGHDT and CDR2 YYEEEE. The CDR3 here is CASSKTVNSNQPQHF. The CDR3 DNA reads TGTGCCAGCAGCAAGACAGTAAATAGCAATCAGCCCCAGCATTTT.

V is TRBV5-4 and J is TRBJ2-3, with a weak D call TRBD2 (5 bases). V shed 0 bases and J shed 5 bases, with 13 bases lying between them. Germline CDR1 is SGHNT and CDR2 is YYREEE (reference sequence). The CDR3 has 15 residues. The CDR3 region has the DNA TGTGCCAGCAGCTTGGTTAACCTAGAGGGAGATACGCAGTATTTT. It specifies CASSLVNLEGDTQYF.

The chain recombines TRBV5-1 with TRBJ2-7, with 13 bases aligning to TRBD2. The CDR3 runs 18 residues. V was pared by 4 bases and J by 3 bases, with 13 bases of the junction left unmatched. Germline V CDR1 and CDR2: SGHRS, YFSETQ. The CDR3 coding sequence is TGCGCCAGCAGCACCAAAGGACTAGCGGGGGTTCAGAACTACGAGCAGTACTTC. Amino acid sequence: CASSTKGLAGVQNYEQYF. The whole variable domain, remainder taken from reference TRBV5-1 and TRBJ2-7, is KAGVTQTPRYLIKTRGQQVTLSCSPISGHRSVSWYQQTPGQGLQFLFEYFSETQRNKGNFPGRFSGRQFSNSRSEMNVSTLELGDSALYLCASSTKGLAGVQNYEQYFGPGTRLTVT.

The rearrangement links TRBV11-2 to TRBJ2-5; tentatively, D is TRBD1 (6 bases). Germline CDR1 SGHAT, CDR2 FQNNGV. The CDR3 is 15 amino acids. V lost 1 base, J lost 4 bases, and 13 bases lay in between. The CDR3 DNA sequence: TGTGCCAGCAGCTTAGGTTGGCAGGGGTTAGAGACCCAGTACTTC. Its translation: CASSLGWQGLETQYF.

The CDR3 region has the DNA TGTGCCAGCAGTGACTCGACTAGCGGCTACAACAATGAGCAGTTCTTC. Translating it yields CASSDSTSGYNNEQFF. The chain is built from TRBV6-4 and TRBJ2-1; TRBD2 matches 9 bases. Germline V gene sequence: CDR1 MRHNA, CDR2 SNTAGT. CDR3 length: 16 amino acids. With V trimmed by 0 bases and J by 5 bases, 5 bases remained unmatched.

The genes are TRBV18 and TRBJ1-6; D perhaps matches TRBD1 (5 bases). Trimming pared 3 bases from V and 5 bases from J, leaving 14 bases between. CDR3 length equals 16 residues. Germline V lookup: CDR1 KGHSH, CDR2 LQKENI. For the CDR3, the DNA is TGTGCCAGCTCACCTCTGGGGGGTCGGGATAATTCACCCCTCCACTTT. This sequence encodes CASSPLGGRDNSPLHF.

V and J are TRBV19 and TRBJ2-3; D gene uncertain. The CDR3 has 13 amino acids. Germline V gene sequence: CDR1 LNHDA, CDR2 SQIVND (reference sequence). V shed 2 bases and J shed 6 bases, with 9 bases lying between them. The chain's CDR3 is CASSIIGSDTQYF. CDR3 sequence (DNA): TGTGCCAGTAGTATAATCGGTTCTGATACGCAGTATTTT. Variable domain in full (rest from reference TRBV19 and TRBJ2-3): DGGITQSPKYLFRKEGQNVTLSCEQNLNHDAMYWYRQDPGQGLRLIYYSQIVNDFQKGDIAEGYSVSREKKESFPLTVTSAQKNPTAFYLCASSIIGSDTQYFGPGTRLTVL.